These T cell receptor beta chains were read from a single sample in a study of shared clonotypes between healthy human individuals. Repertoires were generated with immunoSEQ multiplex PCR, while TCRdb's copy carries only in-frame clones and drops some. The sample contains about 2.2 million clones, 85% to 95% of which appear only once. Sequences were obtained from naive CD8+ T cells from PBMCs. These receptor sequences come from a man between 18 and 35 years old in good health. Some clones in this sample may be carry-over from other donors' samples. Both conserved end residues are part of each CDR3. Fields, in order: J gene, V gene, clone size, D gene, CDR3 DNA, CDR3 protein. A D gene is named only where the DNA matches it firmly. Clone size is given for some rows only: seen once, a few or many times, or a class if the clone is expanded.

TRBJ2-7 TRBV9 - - TGTGCCAGCAGCGTAGGCGGGTACTCCTACGAGCAGTACTTC CASSVGGYSYEQYF
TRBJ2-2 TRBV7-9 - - TGTGCCAGCAGCTTTGAGAGGGGAGAGGCCGGGGAGCTGTTTTTT CASSFERGEAGELFF
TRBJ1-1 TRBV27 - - TGTGCCAGCACCCGGCGTGGGTCTTCTGAAGCTTTCTTT CASTRRGSSEAFF
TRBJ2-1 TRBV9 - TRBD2 TGTGCCAGCAGCTTAGCGGGAGGGTTATCTCCGTCTGAGCAGTTCTTC CASSLAGGLSPSEQFF
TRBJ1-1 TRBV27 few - TGTGCCAGCATCCCATCGGGGAACACTGAAGCTTTCTTT CASIPSGNTEAFF
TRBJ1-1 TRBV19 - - TGTGCCAGTAGTATCGGCAAGAACACTGAAGCTTTCTTT CASSIGKNTEAFF
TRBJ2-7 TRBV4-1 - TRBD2 TGCGCCAGCAGCCAAGACCGGACTAGTCTCTACGAGCAGTACTTC CASSQDRTSLYEQYF
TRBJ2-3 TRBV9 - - TGTGCCAGCAGCCCAGGGGACCGCCTCACTTGGATAGATACGCAGTATTTT CASSPGDRLTWIDTQYF
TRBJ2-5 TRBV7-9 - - TGTGCCAGCAGCCTCGTATCCAGGGGAAGGCAAGAGACCCAGTACTTC CASSLVSRGRQETQYF
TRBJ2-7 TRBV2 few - TGTGCCAGCAGGCCCCGGACTAACTACGAGCAGTACTTC CASRPRTNYEQYF
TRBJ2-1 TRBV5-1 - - TGCGCCAGCAGCTTGGCCCGGAGGGACAATGAGCAGTTCTTC CASSLARRDNEQFF
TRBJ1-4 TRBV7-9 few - TGTGCCAGCAGCTTATCCGGCGAAAAACTGTTTTTT CASSLSGEKLFF
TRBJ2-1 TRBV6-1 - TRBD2 TGTGCCAGCAGTGAAGCGCACATTAGCGGGAGCGAGCAGTTCTTC CASSEAHISGSEQFF
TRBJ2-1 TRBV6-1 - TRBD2 TGTGCCAGCAGTGCCCGACTAGCGAGTAACTACAATGAGCAGTTCTTC CASSARLASNYNEQFF
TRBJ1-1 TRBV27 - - TGTGCCAGCAGTTTTGGGTCAGGCACTGAAGCTTTCTTT CASSFGSGTEAFF
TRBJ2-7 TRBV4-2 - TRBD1 TGTGCCAGCAGCCAAGGGCAGGGGGCGGTCGAGCAGTACTTC CASSQGQGAVEQYF
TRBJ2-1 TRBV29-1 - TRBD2 TGCAGCGTTGTTACTTCCCCCGGACTAGCGGGATTCAATGAGCAGTTCTTC CSVVTSPGLAGFNEQFF
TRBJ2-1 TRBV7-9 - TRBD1 TGTGCCAGCAGCTCCCTCGGACAGGTTGACAATGAGCAGTTCTTC CASSSLGQVDNEQFF
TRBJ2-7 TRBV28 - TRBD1 TGTGCCAGCAGTTTAGCAGCAGGGGGCGTTTACGAGCAGTACTTC CASSLAAGGVYEQYF